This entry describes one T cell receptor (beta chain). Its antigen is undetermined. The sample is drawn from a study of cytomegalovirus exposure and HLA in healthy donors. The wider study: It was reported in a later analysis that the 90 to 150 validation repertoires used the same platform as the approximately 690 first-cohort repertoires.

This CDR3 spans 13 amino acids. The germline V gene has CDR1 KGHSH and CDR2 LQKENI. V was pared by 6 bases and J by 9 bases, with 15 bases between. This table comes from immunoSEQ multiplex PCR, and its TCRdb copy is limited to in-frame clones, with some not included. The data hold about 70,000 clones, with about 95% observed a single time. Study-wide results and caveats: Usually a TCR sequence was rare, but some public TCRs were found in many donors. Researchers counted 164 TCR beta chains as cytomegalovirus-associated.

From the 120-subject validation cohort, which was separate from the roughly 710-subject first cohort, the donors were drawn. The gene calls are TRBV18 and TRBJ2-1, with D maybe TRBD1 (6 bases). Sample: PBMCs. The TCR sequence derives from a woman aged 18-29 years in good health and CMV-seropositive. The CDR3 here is CASSRSGHSEQFF. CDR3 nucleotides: TGTGCCAGCTCTCGATCGGGACACTCTGAGCAGTTCTTC. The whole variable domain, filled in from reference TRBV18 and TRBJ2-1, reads NAGVMQNPRHLVRRRGQEARLRCSPMKGHSHVYWYRQLPEEGLKFMVYLQKENIIDESGMPKERFSAEFPKEGPSILRIQQVVRGDSAAYFCASSRSGHSEQFFGPGTRLTVL.